The entry that follows covers one T cell receptor (beta chain) sequence. Its antigen remains unidentified. The source of the sample is a study of identifying expanded T cells in peripheral blood. TCRdb keeps only in-frame clones here, not all; method: immunoSEQ multiplex PCR. The sample lists about 100,000 clones, around 89% occurring once. The CDR3 totals 16 residues. V lost 8 bases, J lost 4 bases, and 14 bases stayed unmatched. In germline, CDR1 is MDHEN, CDR2 SYDVKM. Collection occurred without any documented infections or immune events in donors. Study-level findings and limits: Approximately two-week clone count variance significantly increased as total template count grew. Around 1.2 clones differed between technical replicates, versus about 15 and 19 over time.

Sequenced: blood. The chain recombines TRBV28 with TRBJ1-5, with 7 bases that match TRBD1. This sequence was found in a person aged 18-70 years in good health. CDR3 sequence: CASPPAQGDGNQPQHF. The DNA for the CDR3 is TGTGCCAGCCCCCCGGCCCAGGGGGATGGTAATCAGCCCCAGCATTTT.